This TCR beta chain was recovered during a study of blood T cell repertoires in COVID-19. TCRdb's copy holds only in-frame clones and misses some; the assay was immunoSEQ multiplex PCR. Among about 23,000 clones listed, roughly 90% were seen once. CDR3 size: 14 residues. Between the trimmed V and J ends, which lost 5 bases and 1 base, there was a span of 11 bases. The germline gives CDR1 MNHEY, CDR2 SVGEGT. The genes are TRBV6-2 or TRBV6-3 and TRBJ1-2; D is perhaps TRBD1 (6 bases). This clonotype originated in a woman older than 75 with active COVID-19. Sample: peripheral blood. The DNA of the CDR3 is TGTGCCAGCAGTCGAGGACAGCTTAACTATGGCTACACCTTC. This sequence encodes CASSRGQLNYGYTF.